This record concerns one TCR beta chain sequence. Its antigen is currently unknown. TCRdb called the 5' RACE reads again in MiXCR, with one record for every CDR3 protein. The sample lists some 400,000 distinct CDR3 sequences, 18% occurring once. This record belongs to a study of T cells after yellow fever vaccination. Study information: Low-cell-number fractions underwent preparation using SMART-Seq v4 Ultra Low Input.

The V and J ends lost 2 bases and 1 base respectively, with 9 bases between them. There are 15 residues in the CDR3. Germline assignment: CDR1 KGHSH and CDR2 LQKENI. Findings and caveats of the study: Sorted repertoires could include abundant contaminating clonotypes from bulk cells. Researchers noted that a small share of clonotypes showed up in both CD4 and CD8 compartments. Re-detected after boosting: most primary clones, more than 95% of CD4 and 80% to 90% of CD8.

The gene calls are TRBV18 and TRBJ2-1; no clear D gene. The sequencing here drew on PBMCs, taken before the yellow fever booster vaccination. The receptor's source is a man in his late teens or twenties who received the YFV17D yellow fever vaccine. CDR3 sequence: CASSPGEGSYNEQFF. CDR3 DNA: TGTGCCAGCTCACCAGGGGAAGGGTCCTACAATGAGCAGTTCTTC.